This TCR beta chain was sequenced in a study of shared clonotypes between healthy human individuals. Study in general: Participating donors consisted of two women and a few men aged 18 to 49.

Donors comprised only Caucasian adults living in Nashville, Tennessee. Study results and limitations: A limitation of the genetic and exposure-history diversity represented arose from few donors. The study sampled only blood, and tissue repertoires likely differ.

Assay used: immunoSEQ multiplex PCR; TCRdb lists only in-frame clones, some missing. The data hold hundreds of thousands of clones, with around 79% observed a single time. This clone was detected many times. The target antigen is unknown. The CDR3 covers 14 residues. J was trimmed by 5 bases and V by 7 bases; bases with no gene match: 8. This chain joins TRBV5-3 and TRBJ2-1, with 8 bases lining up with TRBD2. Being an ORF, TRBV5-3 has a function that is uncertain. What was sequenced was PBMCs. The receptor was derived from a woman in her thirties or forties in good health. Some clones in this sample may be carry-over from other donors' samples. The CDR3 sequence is CARVEREFNNEQFF. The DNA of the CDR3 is TGTGCCAGAGTCGAGCGGGAGTTCAACAATGAGCAGTTCTTC.